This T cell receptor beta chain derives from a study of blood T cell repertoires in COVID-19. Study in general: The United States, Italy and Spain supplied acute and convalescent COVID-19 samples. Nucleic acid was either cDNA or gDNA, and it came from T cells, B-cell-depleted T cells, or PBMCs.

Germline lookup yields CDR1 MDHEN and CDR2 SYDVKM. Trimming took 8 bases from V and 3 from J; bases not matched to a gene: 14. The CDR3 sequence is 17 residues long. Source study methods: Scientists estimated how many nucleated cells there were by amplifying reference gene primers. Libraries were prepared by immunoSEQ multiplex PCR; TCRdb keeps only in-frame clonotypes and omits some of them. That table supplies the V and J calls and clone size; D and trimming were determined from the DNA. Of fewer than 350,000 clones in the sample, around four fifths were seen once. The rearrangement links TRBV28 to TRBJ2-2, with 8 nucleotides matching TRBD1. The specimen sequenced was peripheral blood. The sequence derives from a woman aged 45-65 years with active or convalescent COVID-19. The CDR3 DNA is TGTGCCAGCTGCTCCAGGGGGCGGGACGGGGACACCGGGGAGCTGTTTTTT. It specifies CASCSRGRDGDTGELFF.